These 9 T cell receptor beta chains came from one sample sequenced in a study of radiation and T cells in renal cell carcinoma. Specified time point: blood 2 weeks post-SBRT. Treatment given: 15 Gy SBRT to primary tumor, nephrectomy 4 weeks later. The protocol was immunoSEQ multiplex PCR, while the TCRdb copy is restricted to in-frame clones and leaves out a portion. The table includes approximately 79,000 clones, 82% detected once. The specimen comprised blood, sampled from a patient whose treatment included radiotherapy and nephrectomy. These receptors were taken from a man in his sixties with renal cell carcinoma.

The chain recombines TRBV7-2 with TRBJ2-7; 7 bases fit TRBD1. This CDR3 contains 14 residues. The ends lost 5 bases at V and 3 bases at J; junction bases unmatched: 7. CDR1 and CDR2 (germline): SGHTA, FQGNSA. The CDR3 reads CASSLRQGLYEQYF. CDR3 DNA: TGTGCCAGCAGCCTCCGACAGGGCCTCTACGAGCAGTACTTC.

The CDR3 bases are TGTGCCAGCAGCTTAGCGGGGGACACAGATAACTATGGCTACACCTTC. Encoded protein: CASSLAGDTDNYGYTF. This sequence joins TRBV7-9 and TRBJ1-2, with a possible D match to TRBD1 (6 bases). Trimming pared 0 bases from V and 1 base from J, leaving 12 bases between. This CDR3 has 16 amino acids. Germline CDR1 and CDR2: SEHNR and FQNEAQ (reference sequence).

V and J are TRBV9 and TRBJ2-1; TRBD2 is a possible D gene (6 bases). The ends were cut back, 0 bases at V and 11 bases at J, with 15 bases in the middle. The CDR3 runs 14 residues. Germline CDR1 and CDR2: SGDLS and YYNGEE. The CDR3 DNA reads TGTGCCAGCAGCGTAGGTGCTAGCGAGAGAAAGCAGTTCTTC. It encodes CASSVGASERKQFF.

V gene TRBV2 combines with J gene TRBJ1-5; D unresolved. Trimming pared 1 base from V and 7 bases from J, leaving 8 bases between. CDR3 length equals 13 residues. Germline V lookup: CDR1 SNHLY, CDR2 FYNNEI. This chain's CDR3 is CASSEEGRQPQHF. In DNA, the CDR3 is TGTGCCAGCAGTGAAGAGGGCCGGCAGCCCCAGCATTTT.

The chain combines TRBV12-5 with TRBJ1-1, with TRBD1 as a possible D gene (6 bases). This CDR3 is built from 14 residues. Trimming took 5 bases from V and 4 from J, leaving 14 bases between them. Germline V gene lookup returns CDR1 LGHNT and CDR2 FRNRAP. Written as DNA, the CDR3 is TGTGCTAGTGGTCCCTCCGGGGGGGCCACTGAAGCTTTCTTT. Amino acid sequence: CASGPSGGATEAFF.

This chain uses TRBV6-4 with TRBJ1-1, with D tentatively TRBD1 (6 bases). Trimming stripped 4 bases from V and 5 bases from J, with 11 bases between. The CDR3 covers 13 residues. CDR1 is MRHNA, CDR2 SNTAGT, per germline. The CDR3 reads CASSGTGKTEAFF. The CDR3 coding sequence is TGTGCCAGCAGTGGAACAGGGAAAACTGAAGCTTTCTTT.

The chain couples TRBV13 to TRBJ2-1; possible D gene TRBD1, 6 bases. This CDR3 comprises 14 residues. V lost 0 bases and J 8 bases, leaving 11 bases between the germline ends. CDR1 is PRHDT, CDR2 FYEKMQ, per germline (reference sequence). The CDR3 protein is CASSLGSGGYEQFF. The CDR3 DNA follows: TGTGCCAGCAGCTTAGGTTCTGGGGGCTATGAGCAGTTCTTC. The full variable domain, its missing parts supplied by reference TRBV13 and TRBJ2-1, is AAGVIQSPRHLIKEKRETATLKCYPIPRHDTVYWYQQGPGQDPQFLISFYEKMQSDKGSIPDRFSAQQFSDYHSELNMSSLELGDSALYFCASSLGSGGYEQFFGPGTRLTVL.

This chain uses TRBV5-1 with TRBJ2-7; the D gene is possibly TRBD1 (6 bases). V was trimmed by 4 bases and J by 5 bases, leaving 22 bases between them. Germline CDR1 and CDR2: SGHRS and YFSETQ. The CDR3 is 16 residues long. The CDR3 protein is CASSLSTQGFGDEQYF. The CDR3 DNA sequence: TGCGCCAGCAGCCTGTCGACACAGGGATTTGGAGACGAGCAGTACTTC.

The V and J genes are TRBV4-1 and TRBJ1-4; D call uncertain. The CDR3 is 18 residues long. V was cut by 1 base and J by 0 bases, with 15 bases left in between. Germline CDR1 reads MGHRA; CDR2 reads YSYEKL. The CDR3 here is CASSQVIPPTATNEKLFF. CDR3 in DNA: TGCGCCAGCAGCCAAGTAATCCCCCCAACAGCAACTAATGAAAAACTGTTTTTT.